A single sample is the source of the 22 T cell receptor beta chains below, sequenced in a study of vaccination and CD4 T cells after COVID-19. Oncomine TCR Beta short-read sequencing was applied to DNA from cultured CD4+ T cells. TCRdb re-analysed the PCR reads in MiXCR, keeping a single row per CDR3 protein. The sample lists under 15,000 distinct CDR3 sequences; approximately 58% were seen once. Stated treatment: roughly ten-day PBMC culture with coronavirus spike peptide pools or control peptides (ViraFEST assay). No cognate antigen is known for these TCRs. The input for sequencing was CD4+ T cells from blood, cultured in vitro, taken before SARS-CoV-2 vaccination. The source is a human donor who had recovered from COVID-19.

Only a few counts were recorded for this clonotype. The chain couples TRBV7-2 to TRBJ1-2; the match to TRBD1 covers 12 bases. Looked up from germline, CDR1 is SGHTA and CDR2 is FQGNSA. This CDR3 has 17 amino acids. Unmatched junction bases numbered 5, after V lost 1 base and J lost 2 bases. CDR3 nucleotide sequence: TGTGCCAGCAGCTTAGTGGGACAGGGGGCGGCCAACTATGGCTACACCTTC. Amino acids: CASSLVGQGAANYGYTF.

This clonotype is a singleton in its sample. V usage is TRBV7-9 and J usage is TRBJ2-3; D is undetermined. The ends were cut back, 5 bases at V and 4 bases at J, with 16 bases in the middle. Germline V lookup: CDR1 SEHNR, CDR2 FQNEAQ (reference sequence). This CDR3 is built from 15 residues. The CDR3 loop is CASSPRLYTADTQYF. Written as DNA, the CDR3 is TGTGCCAGCAGCCCCCGTCTATATACGGCAGATACGCAGTATTTT.

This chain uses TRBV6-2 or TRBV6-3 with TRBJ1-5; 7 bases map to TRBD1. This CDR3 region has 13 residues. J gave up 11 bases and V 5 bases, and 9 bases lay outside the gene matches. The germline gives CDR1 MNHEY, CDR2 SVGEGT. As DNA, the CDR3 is TGTGCCAGCAGTACCGAAAGACAGGGAACCCAGCATTTT. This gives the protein CASSTERQGTQHF.

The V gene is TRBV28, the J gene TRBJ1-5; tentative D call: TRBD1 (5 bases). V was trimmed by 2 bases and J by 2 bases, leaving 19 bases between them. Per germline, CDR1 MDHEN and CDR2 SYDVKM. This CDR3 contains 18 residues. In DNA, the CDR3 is TGTGCCAGCAGTTTACCCCCTGGGACGGCGATGGGCAATCAGCCCCAGCATTTT. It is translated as CASSLPPGTAMGNQPQHF.

CDR3 bases: TGTGCCAGTAGTATCGGGACAGGGGATAACACTGAAGCTTTCTTT. This sequence encodes CASSIGTGDNTEAFF. The chain carries TRBV19 and TRBJ1-1, with TRBD1 identical over 10 bases. Germline values: CDR1 LNHDA, CDR2 SQIVND (reference sequence). This CDR3 spans 15 amino acids. Germline trimming cut 3 bases from V and 2 bases from J; bases unmatched to any gene: 3.

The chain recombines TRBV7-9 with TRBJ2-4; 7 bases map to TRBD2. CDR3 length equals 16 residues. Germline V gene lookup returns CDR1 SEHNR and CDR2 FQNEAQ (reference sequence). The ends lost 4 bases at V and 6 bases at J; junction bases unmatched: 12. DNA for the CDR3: TGTGCCAGCAGCTCGGACGGGGGGTGGGACGGAAACATTCAGTACTTC. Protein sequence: CASSSDGGWDGNIQYF.

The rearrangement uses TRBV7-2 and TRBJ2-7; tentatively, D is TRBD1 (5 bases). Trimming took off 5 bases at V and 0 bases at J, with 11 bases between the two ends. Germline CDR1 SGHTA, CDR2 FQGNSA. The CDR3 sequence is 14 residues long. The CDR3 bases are TGTGCCAGCAGCCTCAGGGCCTACTCCTACGAGCAGTACTTC. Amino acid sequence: CASSLRAYSYEQYF.

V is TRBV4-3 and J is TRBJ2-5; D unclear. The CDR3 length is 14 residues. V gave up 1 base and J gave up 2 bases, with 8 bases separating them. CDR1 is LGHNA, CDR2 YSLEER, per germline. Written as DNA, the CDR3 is TGCGCCAGCAGCCAAGGAGGTGGACAAGAGACCCAGTACTTC. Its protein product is CASSQGGGQETQYF.

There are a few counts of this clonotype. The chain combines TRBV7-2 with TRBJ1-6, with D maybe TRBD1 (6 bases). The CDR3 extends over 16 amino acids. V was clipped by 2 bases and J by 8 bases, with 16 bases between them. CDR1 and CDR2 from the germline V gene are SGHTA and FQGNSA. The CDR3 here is CASSLRGTGKDSPLHF. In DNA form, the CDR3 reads TGTGCCAGCAGCTTAAGGGGGACGGGGAAGGATTCACCCCTCCACTTT.

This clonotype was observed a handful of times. In nucleotides, the CDR3 is TGTGCCATCAGTGCCTCTACGTTATTCGAGCAGTACTTC. It codes for CAISASTLFEQYF. The chain has TRBV10-3 and TRBJ2-7; no reliable D call. With 4 bases removed from V and 6 bases from J, the gap between germline ends came to 13 bases. Germline-derived CDR1 and CDR2 are ENHRY and SYGVKD. The CDR3 consists of 13 residues.

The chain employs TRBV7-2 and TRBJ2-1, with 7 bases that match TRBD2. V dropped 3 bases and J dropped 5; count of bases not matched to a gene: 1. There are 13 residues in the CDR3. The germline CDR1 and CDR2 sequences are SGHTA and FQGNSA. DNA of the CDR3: TGTGCCAGCAGCTTGGGACTAAACAATGAGCAGTTCTTC. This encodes CASSLGLNNEQFF.

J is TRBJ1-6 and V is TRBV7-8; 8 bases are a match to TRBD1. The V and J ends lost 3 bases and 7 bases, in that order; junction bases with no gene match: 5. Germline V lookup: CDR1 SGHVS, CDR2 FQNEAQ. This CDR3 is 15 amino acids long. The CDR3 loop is CASSFQGARNSPLHF. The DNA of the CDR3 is TGTGCCAGCAGCTTTCAGGGGGCGCGGAATTCACCCCTCCACTTT. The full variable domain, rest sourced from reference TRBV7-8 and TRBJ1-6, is GAGVSQSPRYKVAKRGQDVALRCDPISGHVSLFWYQQALGQGPEFLTYFQNEAQLDKSGLPSDRFFAERPEGSVSTLKIQRTQQEDSAVYLCASSFQGARNSPLHFGNGTRLTVT.

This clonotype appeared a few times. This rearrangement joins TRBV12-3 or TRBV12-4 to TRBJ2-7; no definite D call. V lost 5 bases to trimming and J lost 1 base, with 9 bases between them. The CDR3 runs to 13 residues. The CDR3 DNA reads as TGTGCCAGCAGTGACGGCACTTCCTACGAGCAGTACTTC. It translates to CASSDGTSYEQYF.

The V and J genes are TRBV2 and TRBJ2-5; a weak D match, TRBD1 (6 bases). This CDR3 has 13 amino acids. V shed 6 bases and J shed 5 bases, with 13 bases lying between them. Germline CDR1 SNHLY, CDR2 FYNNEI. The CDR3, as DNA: TGTGCCAGCAGACAGGGTTGGGTGGAGACCCAGTACTTC. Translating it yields CASRQGWVETQYF. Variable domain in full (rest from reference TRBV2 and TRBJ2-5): EPEVTQTPSHQVTQMGQEVILRCVPISNHLYFYWYRQILGQKVEFLVSFYNNEISEKSEIFDDQFSVERPDGSNFTLKIRSTKLEDSAMYFCASRQGWVETQYFGPGTRLLVL.

Here the CDR3 reads CASSSQGNSPLHF. CDR3 DNA: TGTGCCAGCAGTTCCCAGGGTAATTCACCCCTCCACTTT. The chain employs TRBV12-3 or TRBV12-4 and TRBJ1-6; D is perhaps TRBD1 (5 bases). The CDR3 covers 13 residues. V lost 4 bases to trimming and J lost 6 bases, with 7 bases between them.

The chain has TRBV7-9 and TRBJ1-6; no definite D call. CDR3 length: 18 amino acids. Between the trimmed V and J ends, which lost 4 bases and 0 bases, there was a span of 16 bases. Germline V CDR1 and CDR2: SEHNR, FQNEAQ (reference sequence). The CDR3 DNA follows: TGTGCCAGCAGCTCACAGACTAACCCAAGCTCCTATAATTCACCCCTCCACTTT. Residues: CASSSQTNPSSYNSPLHF.

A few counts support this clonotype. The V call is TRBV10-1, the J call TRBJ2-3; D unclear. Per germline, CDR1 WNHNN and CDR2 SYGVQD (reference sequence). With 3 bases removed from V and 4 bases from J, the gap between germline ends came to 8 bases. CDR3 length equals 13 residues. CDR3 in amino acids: CASSDVWPDTQYF. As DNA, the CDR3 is TGCGCCAGCAGTGACGTTTGGCCAGATACGCAGTATTTT.

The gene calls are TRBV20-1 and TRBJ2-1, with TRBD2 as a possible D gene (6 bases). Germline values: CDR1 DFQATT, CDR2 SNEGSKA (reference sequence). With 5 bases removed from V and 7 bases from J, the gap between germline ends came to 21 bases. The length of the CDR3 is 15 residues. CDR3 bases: TGCAGTGCTTTGGCACTAGCTCTTCACGGGAATGAGCAGTTCTTC. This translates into CSALALALHGNEQFF.

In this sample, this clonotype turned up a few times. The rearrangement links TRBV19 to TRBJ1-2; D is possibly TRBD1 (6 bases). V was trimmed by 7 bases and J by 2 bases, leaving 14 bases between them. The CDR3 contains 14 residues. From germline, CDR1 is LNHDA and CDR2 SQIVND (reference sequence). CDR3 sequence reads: CASTDQGSNYGYTF. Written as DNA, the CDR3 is TGTGCCAGTACTGATCAGGGGTCAAACTATGGCTACACCTTC.

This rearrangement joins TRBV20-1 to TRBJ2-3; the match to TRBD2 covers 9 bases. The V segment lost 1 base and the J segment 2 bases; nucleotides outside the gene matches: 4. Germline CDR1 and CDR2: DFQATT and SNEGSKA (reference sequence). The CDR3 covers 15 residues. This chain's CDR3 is CSARVAGGITDTQYF. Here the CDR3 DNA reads TGCAGTGCTAGAGTGGCGGGAGGGATCACAGATACGCAGTATTTT.

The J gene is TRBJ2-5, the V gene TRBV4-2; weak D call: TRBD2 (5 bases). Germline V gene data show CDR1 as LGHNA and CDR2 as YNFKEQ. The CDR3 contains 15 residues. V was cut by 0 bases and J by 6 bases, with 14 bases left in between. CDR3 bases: TGTGCCAGCAGCCAAGATAGGACTCCCAGGAAGACCCAGTACTTC. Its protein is CASSQDRTPRKTQYF.

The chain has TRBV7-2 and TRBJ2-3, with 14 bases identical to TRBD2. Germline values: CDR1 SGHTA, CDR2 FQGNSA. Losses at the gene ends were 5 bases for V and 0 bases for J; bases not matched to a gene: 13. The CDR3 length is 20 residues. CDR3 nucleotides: TGTGCCAGCAGCCTAAGACTAGCGGGAGGGAGACATTTGAGCACAGATACGCAGTATTTT. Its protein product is CASSLRLAGGRHLSTDTQYF.